The 17 T cell receptor beta chains below all came from one sample that was sequenced in a study of cytomegalovirus exposure and HLA in healthy donors. PCR primers comprised 60 Vbeta and 13 Jbeta primers. Data came from immunoSEQ multiplex PCR; TCRdb stores just in-frame clones and leaves some out. The data show under 200,000 clones, roughly 70% seen once. Sequencing was done on a sample of PBMCs. The receptors come from a woman in her 30s in good health and CMV-seronegative.

The table lists this clone with a count of one. This chain links TRBV7-3 with TRBJ1-2, with TRBD1 identical over 7 bases. The CDR3 loop spans 13 amino acids. Germline V gene data show CDR1 as SGHTA and CDR2 as FQGTGA. The V gene end was trimmed by 1 base and the J gene end by 7 bases; junction bases not matched to a gene: 3. The CDR3 region is CASSLNRGFGYTF. CDR3 DNA: TGTGCCAGCAGCTTAAACAGGGGTTTTGGCTACACCTTC. The full variable domain, with the rest looked up from reference TRBV7-3 and TRBJ1-2, is GAGVSQTPSNKVTEKGKYVELRCDPISGHTALYWYRQSLGQGPEFLIYFQGTGAADDSGLPNDRFFAVRPEGSVSTLKIQRTERGDSAVYLCASSLNRGFGYTFGSGTRLTVV.

This clone has only one observation. V is TRBV5-1 and J is TRBJ2-3; possibly TRBD2 for D (6 bases). The germline V gene has CDR1 SGHRS and CDR2 YFSETQ. The CDR3 length is 16 residues. Trimming removed 4 bases at V and 6 bases at J, with 21 bases between. In DNA form, the CDR3 reads TGCGCCAGCAGCCTTCAGGCGACTAGGAGTGCTGATACGCAGTATTTT. It specifies CASSLQATRSADTQYF.

The V call is TRBV7-2, the J call TRBJ2-7, with a possible D match to TRBD1 (6 bases). Germline-derived CDR1 and CDR2 are SGHTA and FQGNSA. Trimming stripped 5 bases from V and 4 bases from J, with 12 bases between. The CDR3 covers 13 residues. CDR3 sequence (DNA): TGTGCCAGCAGCCCAGATCAGGGGTACGAGCAGTACTTC. As protein: CASSPDQGYEQYF.

This chain joins TRBV19 and TRBJ2-7; a weak D match, TRBD1 (5 bases). The germline V gene encodes CDR1 LNHDA and CDR2 SQIVND (reference sequence). CDR3 length: 15 residues. Between the trimmed V and J ends, which lost 5 bases and 2 bases, there was a span of 16 bases. The CDR3 here is CASSSTGLATYEQYF. CDR3 coding DNA: TGTGCCAGTAGTTCCACAGGCCTCGCCACCTACGAGCAGTACTTC.

CDR3 sequence reads: CASSLAGGGSPLHF. CDR3 bases: TGTGCCAGCAGCTTAGCAGGGGGTGGTTCACCCCTCCACTTT. The gene calls are TRBV7-3 and TRBJ1-6; 7 bases align to TRBD1. With V trimmed by 2 bases and J by 9 bases, 4 bases remained unmatched. The germline V gene has CDR1 SGHTA and CDR2 FQGTGA. CDR3 length equals 14 residues.

The V gene is TRBV10-3, the J gene TRBJ2-3, with TRBD2 matching 9 bases. Germline CDR1 and CDR2: ENHRY and SYGVKD. This CDR3 contains 15 residues. V dropped 10 bases and J dropped 4; count of bases not matched to a gene: 12. CDR3 nucleotide sequence: TGTGCCACCCAAGAAGGCGGGAGGGGGGCAGATACGCAGTATTTT. This gives the protein CATQEGGRGADTQYF.

The V gene is TRBV30, the J gene TRBJ2-2; D might be TRBD1 (6 bases). Trimming pared 5 bases from V and 4 bases from J, leaving 14 bases between. Germline V lookup: CDR1 GTSNPN, CDR2 SVGIG (reference sequence). The CDR3 consists of 14 residues. The CDR3 sequence is CAWGGEGLTGELFF. The CDR3 region has the DNA TGTGCCTGGGGGGGCGAAGGGCTCACCGGGGAGCTGTTTTTT.

The chain uses TRBV28 and TRBJ2-7; TRBD1 matches at 9 bases. From germline, CDR1 is MDHEN and CDR2 SYDVKM. The CDR3 has 14 residues. V lost 5 bases and J lost 9; bases outside the gene matches: 11. The CDR3 DNA sequence: TGTGCCAGCAGTACCGGGACAGGGCGGTTGTGGCAGTACTTC. Translated: CASSTGTGRLWQYF.

This chain joins TRBV6-6 and TRBJ1-1, with a possible D match to TRBD1 (5 bases). Germline CDR1 and CDR2: MNHNY and SVGAGI (reference sequence). The V end lost 6 bases, the J end lost 1 base, and 18 bases lay between the germline ends. This CDR3 region has 16 residues. CDR3 residues: CASRSTRTSQNTEAFF. For the CDR3, the DNA is TGTGCCAGCAGGTCAACCCGGACAAGTCAGAACACTGAAGCTTTCTTT.

The CDR3 sequence: CASSRDREETQYF. CDR3 in DNA: TGTGCCAGCAGCCGGGACAGGGAAGAGACCCAGTACTTC. J is TRBJ2-5 and V is TRBV5-8; 9 positions agree with TRBD1. This CDR3 comprises 13 residues. V lost 4 bases, J lost 3 bases, and 1 base stayed unmatched. Germline CDR1 is SGHTS and CDR2 is YDEGEE.

J is TRBJ1-2 and V is TRBV5-6, with 7 bases fitting TRBD1. V lost 3 bases and J lost 3; bases outside the gene matches: 5. Germline CDR1 and CDR2: SGHDT and YYEEEE. The CDR3 is 14 residues long. CDR3 sequence (DNA): TGTGCCAGCAGCTGGGGACAGCGAGACTATGGCTACACCTTC. This codes for CASSWGQRDYGYTF.

This chain connects TRBV6-1 to TRBJ1-5; 8 nucleotides align to TRBD1. This CDR3 spans 16 amino acids. Germline trimming cut 3 bases from V and 0 bases from J; bases unmatched to any gene: 4. CDR1 is MNHNS and CDR2 is SASEGT in the germline V gene. CDR3 region: CASSDGDRISNQPQHF. DNA for the CDR3: TGTGCCAGCAGTGATGGGGACAGGATTAGCAATCAGCCCCAGCATTTT.

The J gene is TRBJ2-3, the V gene TRBV11-1, with D possibly TRBD2 on 5 matching bases. V was shortened by 1 base and J by 13 bases, with 12 bases between the two germline ends. Germline V gene data show CDR1 as SGHAT and CDR2 as FQDESV (reference sequence). This CDR3 spans 12 amino acids. CDR3 DNA sequence: TGTGCCAGCAGCTTAGGGGCTAGCAGAAAGTATTTT. Translation: CASSLGASRKYF. The full variable domain, its missing parts supplied by reference TRBV11-1 and TRBJ2-3, is EAEVAQSPRYKITEKSQAVAFWCDPISGHATLYWYRQILGQGPELLVQFQDESVVDDSQLPKDRFSAERLKGVDSTLKIQPAELGDSAMYLCASSLGASRKYFGPGTRLTVL.

The CDR3 reads CASRQGSGSYEQYF. The CDR3 coding sequence is TGCGCCAGTCGACAGGGATCGGGCTCCTACGAGCAGTACTTC. This chain uses TRBV5-1 with TRBJ2-7; 7 bases fit TRBD1. The germline V gene has CDR1 SGHRS and CDR2 YFSETQ. The CDR3 sequence is 14 residues long. V was pared by 8 bases and J by 0 bases, with 8 bases of the junction left unmatched.

This sequence joins TRBV5-1 and TRBJ1-1, with TRBD1 matching 7 bases. V shed 4 bases, J shed 1 base, and the junction held 4 bases outside the gene matches. This CDR3 has 14 amino acids. Germline CDR1 and CDR2: SGHRS and YFSETQ. CDR3 in amino acids: CASSTRQGNTEAFF. CDR3 in DNA: TGCGCCAGCAGCACAAGACAGGGGAACACTGAAGCTTTCTTT.

This clone came up a few times. The chain carries TRBV4-1 and TRBJ1-5; D unresolved. The CDR3 is 15 amino acids. V was trimmed by 0 bases and J by 1 base, leaving 7 bases between them. Germline V gene data show CDR1 as MGHRA and CDR2 as YSYEKL. CDR3 DNA: TGCGCCAGCAGCCAAGATCGCGGGAGCAATCAGCCCCAGCATTTT. Its translation: CASSQDRGSNQPQHF.

CDR3 amino acids: CSVVGGSGYTGELFF. CDR3 sequence (DNA): TGCAGCGTTGTGGGCGGGAGTGGTTACACCGGGGAGCTGTTTTTT. The chain has TRBV29-1 and TRBJ2-2, with 7 bases that match TRBD2. This CDR3 contains 15 residues. The V and J ends lost 4 bases and 3 bases, in that order; junction bases with no gene match: 8. CDR1 is SQVTM, CDR2 ANQGSEA, per germline.